This TCR beta chain was documented in a study of Tregs in tolerant kidney transplant recipients. General study points: Some patients' samples used different primers over time, so nucleotide sequences weren't comparable. Biological reproducibility was not directly addressed in this study.

Recipients received nonmyeloablative bone marrow transplants from related graft donors, with transient mixed chimerism. Thawed PBMCs were FACS-sorted into unstimulated CD4+CD25+CD127- regulatory T cells, CD4+CD25- non-regulatory cells, CD4 and CD8 cells. The CDR3 extends over 12 amino acids. Per germline, CDR1 SGHTA and CDR2 FQGNSA. Trimming shortened V by 5 bases and J by 2 bases, and 7 bases separated the two germline ends. As to this clone: The antigen remains undetermined.

The protocol was immunoSEQ multiplex PCR, while the TCRdb copy is restricted to in-frame clones and leaves out a portion. The sample has about 64,000 clones; approximately 89% are singletons. The chain couples TRBV7-2 to TRBJ2-7; D gene ambiguous. This TCR was recovered from a human patient who received a combined kidney and bone marrow transplant. The graft donor may account for some of the T cells. The sample was CD4+ T cells from blood (PBMCs), taken 6 months after the transplant. This CDR3 is CASSRDTYEQYF. Here the CDR3 DNA reads TGTGCCAGCAGCCGCGACACCTACGAGCAGTACTTC. The full variable domain, in which reference TRBV7-2 and TRBJ2-7 provide the parts outside the CDR3, is GAGVSQSPSNKVTEKGKDVELRCDPISGHTALYWYRQSLGQGLEFLIYFQGNSAPDKSGLPSDRFSAERTGGSVSTLTIQRTQQEDSAVYLCASSRDTYEQYFGPGTRLTVT.